Listed below are T cell receptor beta chains from one sample, sequenced in a study of vaccination effects on CD4 cells after COVID-19. Using immunoSEQ multiplex PCR, the repertoire was profiled, and TCRdb retains in-frame clones only, with some absent. This sample carries tens of thousands of clones, 75% to 80% of them seen once, and the ten largest clones take over 5%. Which antigens these TCRs recognize remains unknown. The sequencing here drew on CD4+ T cells from PBMCs cultured with HCoV-OC43 spike peptides, taken before COVID-19 vaccination. The receptors were gathered from a human donor who received a COVID-19 vaccine. Both conserved end residues are part of each CDR3. D genes are given only for firm matches. Size is stated for part of the rows, as once, few or many counts, or as a class when the clone is expanded.

J gene | V gene | clone size | D gene | CDR3 protein | CDR3 DNA
TRBJ1-1 | TRBV2 | few | . | CASAKGGTTEAFF | TGTGCCAGCGCAAAAGGGGGAACCACTGAAGCTTTCTTT
TRBJ1-2 | TRBV12-5 | . | TRBD1 | CASGSRDRVMYGYTF | TGTGCTAGTGGTTCCCGGGACAGGGTCATGTATGGCTACACCTTC
TRBJ2-3 | TRBV3-1/TRBV3-2 | . | TRBD2 | CASSPIGLAGTDTQYF | TGTGCCAGCAGCCCTATAGGACTAGCGGGCACAGATACGCAGTATTTT
TRBJ2-3 | TRBV5-1 | . | TRBD1 | CASSLGQGAPTDTQYF | TGCGCCAGCAGCTTGGGGCAGGGGGCACCCACAGATACGCAGTATTTT
TRBJ1-2 | TRBV5-1 | . | . | CASSLDGRRNYGYTF | TGCGCCAGCAGCTTGGATGGACGGAGAAACTATGGCTACACCTTC
TRBJ1-2 | TRBV15 | . | . | CATSRDRQVNYGYTF | TGTGCCACCAGCAGAGATCGACAGGTTAACTATGGCTACACCTTC
TRBJ2-3 | TRBV7-9 | . | . | CASSLVGRQPTDTQYF | TGTGCCAGCAGCTTAGTGGGCCGGCAGCCCACAGATACGCAGTATTTT
TRBJ1-2 | TRBV23-1 | . | . | CASSQSGSLNLSYYGYTF | TGCGCCAGCAGTCAATCGGGGAGTTTAAACCTTTCATACTATGGCTACACCTTC
TRBJ1-2 | TRBV3-1/TRBV3-2 | . | TRBD1 | CASSVGQGRSGYGYTF | TGTGCCAGCAGCGTTGGACAGGGGAGAAGTGGGTATGGCTACACCTTC
TRBJ2-3 | TRBV28 | . | . | CASSLDSPDTQYF | TGTGCCAGCAGTTTAGATTCGCCGGATACGCAGTATTTT
TRBJ2-5 | TRBV5-4 | . | . | CASSYPAEEETQYF | TGTGCCAGCAGCTATCCCGCGGAAGAGGAGACCCAGTACTTC
TRBJ1-1 | TRBV4-1 | . | . | CASSQDGREVTEAFF | TGCGCCAGCAGCCAAGATGGCAGGGAGGTGACTGAAGCTTTCTTT